This TCR beta chain was documented in a study of beta chain features in type 1 diabetes. Overall study context: The study found patients and healthy donors alike in age, gender and cell yields.

Expressed TCRB transcripts were sequenced after all isolated RNA was converted to cDNA. Profiled with immunoSEQ multiplex PCR; TCRdb holds only in-frame clones, not every one. The sample lists approximately 120,000 clones; 30% to 40% were seen once. Concerning this clone: The antigen is unknown.

Unmatched junction bases numbered 3, after V lost 4 bases and J lost 6 bases. This CDR3 comprises 13 residues. Germline CDR1 reads SGHVS; CDR2 reads FQNEAQ. Study-level findings and limits: The naive, central memory and Treg TCRB repertoires looked more alike in patients than they did in healthy donors.

The sample was stem cell memory CD4+ T cells from blood. The source is a woman younger than 30 in good health. The chain combines TRBV7-8 with TRBJ1-2; TRBD1 matches 9 bases. CDR3 amino acids: CASSSGTGHGYTF. DNA for the CDR3: TGTGCCAGCAGCTCTGGGACAGGGCATGGCTACACCTTC.